This section outlines one T cell receptor (beta chain) sequence together with its context. These data belong to a study of T cells expressing NK-cell markers. CDR3 length: 16 amino acids. CDR1 is DFQATT, CDR2 SNEGSKA, per germline (reference sequence). TCRdb derives one entry per CDR3 protein from the 5' RACE reads, leaving out DNA. This sample contains about 550,000 distinct CDR3 sequences. The sequencing sample was made of blood T cells: a sorted CD56 or NKG2C T cell subset, CD4+ or CD8+ T cells, or bulk PBMC T cells (not recorded which). The TCR comes from a man aged 18 to 35 in good health. This chain connects TRBV20-1 to TRBJ1-5; as DNA is missing, the TRBD1 call by TCRdb cannot be tested. CDR3 amino acids: CSAINRGAWDNQPQHF.